The clone carrying this T cell receptor (beta chain) was detected many times. What it recognizes is unknown. The sequenced fragment ends 3 residues before the CDR3 boundary, so the rest is inferred from the germline J gene. This sample stems from a study of T cell clonality in common variable immunodeficiency. General study points: CVID subjects shared fewer TCRbeta clones than healthy controls did. Fewer deletions and N-nucleotide insertions were reportedly seen in common variable immunodeficiency TCR beta sequences.

Clones were sequenced by immunoSEQ multiplex PCR, and TCRdb holds only the in-frame ones, with some missing. The repertoire consists of just over 20,000 clones, none detected only once. Per germline, CDR1 MNHNS and CDR2 SASEGT. V was pared by 3 bases and J by 7 bases, with 6 bases between. The CDR3 spans 12 residues. Material: peripheral blood mononuclear cells. The V call is TRBV6-1, the J call TRBJ2-2, with D unresolved. This TCR was recovered from a human donor with common variable immunodeficiency. This CDR3 is CASSENGGELFF. CDR3 bases read: TGTGCCAGCAGTGAGAACGGCGGGGAG.